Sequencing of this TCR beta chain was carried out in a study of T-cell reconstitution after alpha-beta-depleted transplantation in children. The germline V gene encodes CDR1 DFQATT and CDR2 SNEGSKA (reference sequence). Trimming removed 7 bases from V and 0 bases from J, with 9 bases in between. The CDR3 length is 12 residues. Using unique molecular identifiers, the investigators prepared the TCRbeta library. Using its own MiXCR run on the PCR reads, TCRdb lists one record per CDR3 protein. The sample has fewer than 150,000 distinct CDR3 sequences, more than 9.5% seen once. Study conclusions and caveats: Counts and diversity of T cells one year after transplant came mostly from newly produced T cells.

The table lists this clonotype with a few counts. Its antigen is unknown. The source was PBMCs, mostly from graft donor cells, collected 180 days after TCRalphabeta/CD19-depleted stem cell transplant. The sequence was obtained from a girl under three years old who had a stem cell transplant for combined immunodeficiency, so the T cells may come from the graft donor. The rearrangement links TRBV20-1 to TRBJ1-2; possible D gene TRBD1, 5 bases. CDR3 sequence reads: CSGGSPNYGYTF. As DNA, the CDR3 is TGCAGTGGGGGCAGTCCTAACTATGGCTACACCTTC.